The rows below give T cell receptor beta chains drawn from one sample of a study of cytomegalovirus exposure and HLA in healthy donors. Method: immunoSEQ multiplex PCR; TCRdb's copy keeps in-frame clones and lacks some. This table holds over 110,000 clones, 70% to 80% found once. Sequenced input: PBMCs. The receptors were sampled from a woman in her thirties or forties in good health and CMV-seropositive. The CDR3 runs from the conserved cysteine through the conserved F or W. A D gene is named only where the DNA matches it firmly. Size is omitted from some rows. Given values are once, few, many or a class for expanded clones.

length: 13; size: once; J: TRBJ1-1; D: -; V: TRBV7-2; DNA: TGTGCCAGCAGCTCAATATCGGACACTGAAGCTTTCTTT; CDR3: CASSSISDTEAFF
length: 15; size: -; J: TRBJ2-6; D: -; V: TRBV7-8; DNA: TGTGCCAGCAGCTCCCAAAGGGGGGGGGCCAACGTCCTGACTTTC; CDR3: CASSSQRGGANVLTF
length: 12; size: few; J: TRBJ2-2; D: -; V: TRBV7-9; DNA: TGTGCCAGCAGCGTTTTTCAGGAGGAGCTGTTTTTT; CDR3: CASSVFQEELFF
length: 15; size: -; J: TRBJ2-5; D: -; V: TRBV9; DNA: TGTGCCAGCAGCTCGCTAGAAACAGGGTCGCGGGAGCAGTACTTC; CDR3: CASSSLETGSREQYF
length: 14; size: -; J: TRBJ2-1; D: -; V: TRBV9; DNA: TGTGCCAGCAGCGTGTTCCTTCAGGGAAATGAGCAGTTCTTC; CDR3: CASSVFLQGNEQFF
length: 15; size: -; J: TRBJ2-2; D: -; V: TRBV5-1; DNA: TGCGCCAGCAGCTGGGGACTGGGTCGGACCGGGGAGCTGTTTTTT; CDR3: CASSWGLGRTGELFF
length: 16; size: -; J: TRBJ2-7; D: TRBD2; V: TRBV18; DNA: TGTGCCAGCTCACCACCCGGGACTAGCAGGCCGTACGAGCAGTACTTC; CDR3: CASSPPGTSRPYEQYF
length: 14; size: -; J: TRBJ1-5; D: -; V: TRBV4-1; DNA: TGCGCCAGCAGCCAAGCCTTGAGCAATCAGCCCCAGCATTTT; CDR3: CASSQALSNQPQHF
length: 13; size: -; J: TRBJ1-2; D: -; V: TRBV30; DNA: TGTGCCTGGAGCAGCGGGACACACTATGGCTACACCTTC; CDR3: CAWSSGTHYGYTF
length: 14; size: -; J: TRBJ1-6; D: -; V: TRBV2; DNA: TGTGCCAGCAGTGAACCACAGGGTAGTTCACCCCTCCACTTT; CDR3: CASSEPQGSSPLHF
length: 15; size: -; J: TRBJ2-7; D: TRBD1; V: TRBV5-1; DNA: TGCGCCAGCAGCACGGGACAGGGGGCGTCCTACGAGCAGTACTTC; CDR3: CASSTGQGASYEQYF